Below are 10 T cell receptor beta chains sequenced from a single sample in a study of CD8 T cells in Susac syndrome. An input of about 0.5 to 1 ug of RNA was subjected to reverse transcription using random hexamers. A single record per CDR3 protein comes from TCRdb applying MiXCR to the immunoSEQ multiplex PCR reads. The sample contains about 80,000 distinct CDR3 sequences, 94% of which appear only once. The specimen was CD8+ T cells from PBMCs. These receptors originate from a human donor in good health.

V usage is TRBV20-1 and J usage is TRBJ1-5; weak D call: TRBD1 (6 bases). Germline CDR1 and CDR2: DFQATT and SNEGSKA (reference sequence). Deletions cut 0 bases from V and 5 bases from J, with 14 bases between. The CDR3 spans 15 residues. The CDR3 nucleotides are TGCAGTGCTAGAGATTGGGGGGGGCGGGATCAGCCCCAGCATTTT. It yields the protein CSARDWGGRDQPQHF.

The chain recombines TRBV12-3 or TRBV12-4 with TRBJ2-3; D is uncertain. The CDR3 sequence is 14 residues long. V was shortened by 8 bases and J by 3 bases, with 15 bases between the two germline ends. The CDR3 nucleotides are TGTGCCAGCTCCTCGTCCGGGCCTACAGATACGCAGTATTTT. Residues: CASSSSGPTDTQYF.

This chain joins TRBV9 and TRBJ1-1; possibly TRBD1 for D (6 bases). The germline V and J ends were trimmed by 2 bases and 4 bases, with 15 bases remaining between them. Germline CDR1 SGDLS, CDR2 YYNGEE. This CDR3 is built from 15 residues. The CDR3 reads CASSVSGVIGTEAFF. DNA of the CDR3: TGTGCCAGCAGCGTTTCAGGGGTGATCGGCACTGAAGCTTTCTTT. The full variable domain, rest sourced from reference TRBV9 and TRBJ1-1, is DSGVTQTPKHLITATGQRVTLRCSPRSGDLSVYWYQQSLDQGLQFLIQYYNGEERAKGNILERFSAQQFPDLHSELNLSSLELGDSALYFCASSVSGVIGTEAFFGQGTRLTVV.

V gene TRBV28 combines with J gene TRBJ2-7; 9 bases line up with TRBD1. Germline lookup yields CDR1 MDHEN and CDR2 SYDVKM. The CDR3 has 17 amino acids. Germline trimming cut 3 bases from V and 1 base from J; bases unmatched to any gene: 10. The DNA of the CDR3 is TGTGCCAGCAGTTTTAATCCTTGGACAGGGGCGTCCTACGAGCAGTACGTC. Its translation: CASSFNPWTGASYEQYV.

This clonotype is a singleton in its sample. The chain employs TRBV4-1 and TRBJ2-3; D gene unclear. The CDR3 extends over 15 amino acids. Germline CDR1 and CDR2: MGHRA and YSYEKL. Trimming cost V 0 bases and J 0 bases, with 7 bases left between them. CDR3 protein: CASSQDADSTDTQYF. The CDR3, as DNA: TGCGCCAGCAGCCAAGATGCTGACAGCACAGATACGCAGTATTTT.

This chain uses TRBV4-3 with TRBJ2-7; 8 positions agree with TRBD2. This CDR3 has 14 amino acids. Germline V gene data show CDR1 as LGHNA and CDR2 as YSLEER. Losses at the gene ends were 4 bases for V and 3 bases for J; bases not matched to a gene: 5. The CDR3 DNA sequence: TGCGCCAGCAGCCTGACCGGGGGGGGCTACGAGCAGTACTTC. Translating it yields CASSLTGGGYEQYF.

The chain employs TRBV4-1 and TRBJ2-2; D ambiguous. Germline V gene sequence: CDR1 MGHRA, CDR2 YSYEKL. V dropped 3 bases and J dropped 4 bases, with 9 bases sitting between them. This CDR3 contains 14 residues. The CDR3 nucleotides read TGCGCCAGCAGCCAGCCTACTGGCACCGGGGAGCTGTTTTTT. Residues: CASSQPTGTGELFF.

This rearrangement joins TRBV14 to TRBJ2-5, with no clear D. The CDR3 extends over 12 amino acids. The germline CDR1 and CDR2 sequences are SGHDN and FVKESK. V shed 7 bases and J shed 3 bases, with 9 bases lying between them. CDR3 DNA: TGTGCCAGCAACGGAAGAGAAGAGACCCAGTACTTC. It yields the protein CASNGREETQYF. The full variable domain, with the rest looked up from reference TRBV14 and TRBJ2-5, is EAGVTQFPSHSVIEKGQTVTLRCDPISGHDNLYWYRRVMGKEIKFLLHFVKESKQDESGMPNNRFLAERTGGTYSTLKVQPAELEDSGVYFCASNGREETQYFGPGTRLLVL.

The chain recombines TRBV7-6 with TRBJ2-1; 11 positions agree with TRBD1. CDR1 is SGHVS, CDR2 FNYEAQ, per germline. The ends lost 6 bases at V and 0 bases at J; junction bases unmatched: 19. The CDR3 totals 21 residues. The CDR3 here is CASSFGLDRDRGTLSYNEQFF. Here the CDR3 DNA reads TGTGCCAGCAGTTTCGGCCTGGACCGGGACAGGGGGACCCTCTCCTACAATGAGCAGTTCTTC.

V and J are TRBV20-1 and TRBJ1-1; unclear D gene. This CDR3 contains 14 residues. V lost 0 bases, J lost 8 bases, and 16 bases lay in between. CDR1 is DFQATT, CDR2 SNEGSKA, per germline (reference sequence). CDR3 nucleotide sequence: TGCAGTGCTAGAGATCTGTCGGAGCGGACCGAAGCTTTCTTT. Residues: CSARDLSERTEAFF.